This TCR beta chain was sequenced for a study of T cells after yellow fever vaccination. One entry per CDR3 protein, called by TCRdb with MiXCR from the 5' RACE reads. Among hundreds of thousands of distinct CDR3 sequences listed, about 12% were seen once. Notes on this clonotype: As yet, its antigen is unknown. The junction departs from the called germline gene at one end, perhaps through a read error.

Germline CDR1 is SGHAT and CDR2 is FQNNGV. The length of the CDR3 is 10 residues. General study results and limits: Abundant clonotypes from the bulk population could contaminate FACS-sorted repertoires.

The chain employs TRBV11-2 and TRBJ2-3; D unresolved. Material: PBMCs, obtained on the day of the yellow fever booster vaccination. This sequence was found in a man aged 30 to 39 who received the YFV17D yellow fever vaccine. CDR3 sequence (DNA): TGTGCCAGCGGCACCCAGGACGAGAATTTT. Protein: CASGTQDENF.